Below are 30 T cell receptor beta chains sequenced from a single sample in a study of blood T cell repertoires in COVID-19. Using immunoSEQ multiplex PCR, the repertoire was profiled, and TCRdb retains in-frame clones only, with some absent. This sample carries about 300,000 clones, about 89% of them seen once, and the ten largest clones take 1.5%. The source material was peripheral blood. The source of these receptors is a woman in her forties who had recovered from COVID-19.

The V and J genes are TRBV19 and TRBJ2-2, with 10 bases lining up with TRBD1. V dropped 5 bases and J dropped 6; count of bases not matched to a gene: 3. CDR3 size: 14 residues. In germline, CDR1 is LNHDA, CDR2 SQIVND (reference sequence). This chain's CDR3 is CASSFGQGAGELFF. Written as DNA, the CDR3 is TGTGCCAGTAGTTTTGGACAGGGGGCCGGGGAGCTGTTTTTT.

The chain is built from TRBV2 and TRBJ2-2; 10 nucleotides match TRBD2. Trimming cost V 6 bases and J 6 bases; bases outside gene matches: 7. The CDR3 spans 15 residues. The V gene's germline CDR1 is SNHLY and CDR2 FYNNEI. The CDR3 loop is CASRPTSGAAGELFF. The CDR3 DNA sequence: TGTGCCAGCAGGCCAACTAGCGGGGCGGCCGGGGAGCTGTTTTTT.

V usage is TRBV11-1 and J usage is TRBJ1-2, with 9 bases aligning to TRBD1. The V segment lost 3 bases and the J segment 2 bases; nucleotides outside the gene matches: 7. The germline V gene has CDR1 SGHAT and CDR2 FQDESV (reference sequence). CDR3 length: 16 amino acids. CDR3 bases: TGTGCCAGCAGCTTCCCCCCGGGACAGGGCAACTATGGCTACACCTTC. Its translation: CASSFPPGQGNYGYTF.

The chain combines TRBV11-3 with TRBJ2-1; D call uncertain. CDR3 length equals 12 residues. The V gene's germline CDR1 is SGHNT and CDR2 YENEEA. V shed 6 bases and J shed 7 bases, with 10 bases lying between them. The CDR3: CASSNRWNEQFF. For the CDR3, the DNA is TGTGCCAGCAGTAACAGATGGAATGAGCAGTTCTTC.

The V and J genes are TRBV2 and TRBJ2-5, with 12 bases lining up with TRBD2. V shed 7 bases, J shed 5 bases, and the junction held 5 bases outside the gene matches. Germline V gives CDR1 SNHLY, CDR2 FYNNEI. CDR3 length equals 14 residues. The CDR3 is CASTRTSGDETQYF. The CDR3 coding sequence is TGTGCCAGCACCCGGACTAGCGGGGATGAGACCCAGTACTTC. Combining the CDR3 with reference TRBV2 and TRBJ2-5 gives the whole variable domain EPEVTQTPSHQVTQMGQEVILRCVPISNHLYFYWYRQILGQKVEFLVSFYNNEISEKSEIFDDQFSVERPDGSNFTLKIRSTKLEDSAMYFCASTRTSGDETQYFGPGTRLLVL.

This clone has only a few counts. V usage is TRBV6-2 or TRBV6-3 and J usage is TRBJ1-1; D is uncertain. The CDR3 extends over 16 amino acids. Trimming took off 2 bases at V and 3 bases at J, with 16 bases between the two ends. In germline, CDR1 is MNHEY, CDR2 SVGEGT. This CDR3 is CASSYGERRTDTEAFF. The CDR3, as DNA: TGTGCCAGCAGTTACGGGGAAAGGAGGACGGACACTGAAGCTTTCTTT.

V is TRBV5-1 and J is TRBJ1-2; 8 positions agree with TRBD1. This CDR3 spans 14 amino acids. The germline V gene encodes CDR1 SGHRS and CDR2 YFSETQ. The trim removed 4 bases at V and 8 bases at J, leaving 10 bases unmatched. This CDR3 is CASSPGQGLAGYTF. DNA of the CDR3: TGCGCCAGCAGCCCTGGACAGGGATTGGCCGGCTACACCTTC.

In this sample, this clone turned up once. This rearrangement joins TRBV15 to TRBJ2-5; D may be TRBD2 (5 bases). Trimming left V 5 bases short and J 5 bases short, with 21 bases between. This CDR3 has 16 amino acids. Germline V gene data show CDR1 as LNHNV and CDR2 as YYDKDF (reference sequence). The CDR3 loop reads CATSLLLVPGRETQYF. The CDR3 DNA reads as TGTGCCACCAGCCTTTTACTAGTTCCAGGCCGGGAGACCCAGTACTTC.

The V and J genes are TRBV12-3 or TRBV12-4 and TRBJ2-7; no clear D gene. The V end lost 2 bases, the J end lost 7 bases, and 12 bases lay between the germline ends. The CDR3 has 13 residues. Here the CDR3 reads CASSLTIHWEQYF. CDR3 nucleotides: TGTGCCAGCAGTTTAACCATCCACTGGGAGCAGTACTTC.

This sequence joins TRBV2 and TRBJ2-7; TRBD1 agrees at 9 bases. V lost 7 bases, J lost 1 base, and 5 bases stayed unmatched. The CDR3 has 14 amino acids. Germline values: CDR1 SNHLY, CDR2 FYNNEI. In DNA form, the CDR3 reads TGTGCCAGCACTGGGACAGGGCATTCCTACGAGCAGTACTTC. It is translated as CASTGTGHSYEQYF.

The J gene is TRBJ2-7, the V gene TRBV2; D is unclear. The V end lost 3 bases, the J end lost 5 bases, and 17 bases lay between the germline ends. The length of the CDR3 is 15 residues. Germline-derived CDR1 and CDR2 are SNHLY and FYNNEI. CDR3 sequence reads: CASSEGARRIHEQYF. The CDR3 bases are TGTGCCAGCAGTGAGGGCGCACGACGGATCCACGAGCAGTACTTC. Using reference TRBV2 and TRBJ2-7 for the parts outside the CDR3, the full variable domain is EPEVTQTPSHQVTQMGQEVILRCVPISNHLYFYWYRQILGQKVEFLVSFYNNEISEKSEIFDDQFSVERPDGSNFTLKIRSTKLEDSAMYFCASSEGARRIHEQYFGPGTRLTVT.

V gene TRBV10-3 combines with J gene TRBJ2-7; D perhaps matches TRBD2 (5 bases). Per the germline V gene, CDR1 is ENHRY and CDR2 is SYGVKD. V gave up 10 bases and J gave up 5 bases, with 15 bases separating them. The CDR3 runs to 12 residues. The CDR3 spells CATRRYMDEQYF. CDR3 DNA: TGTGCCACCAGGAGGTATATGGACGAGCAGTACTTC.

This chain connects TRBV9 to TRBJ2-2, with D perhaps TRBD2 (6 bases). Trimming removed 4 bases at V and 1 base at J, with 17 bases between. The CDR3 runs 17 residues. The germline V gene has CDR1 SGDLS and CDR2 YYNGEE. This chain's CDR3 is CASSPRIGGRNTGELFF. The CDR3 region has the DNA TGTGCCAGCAGCCCCCGGATTGGGGGGAGGAACACCGGGGAGCTGTTTTTT.

The V gene is TRBV24-1, the J gene TRBJ1-5; TRBD1 is a possible D gene (6 bases). The ends were cut back, 4 bases at V and 0 bases at J, with 12 bases in the middle. The V gene's germline CDR1 is KGHDR and CDR2 SFDVKD. The CDR3 runs to 16 residues. The CDR3 DNA reads as TGTGCCACCAGTGACCCCGGGACAACTAGCAATCAGCCCCAGCATTTT. Protein product: CATSDPGTTSNQPQHF.

The genes are TRBV6-5 and TRBJ2-7; TRBD1 matches 7 bases. Germline CDR1 is MNHEY and CDR2 is SVGAGI. V lost 5 bases to trimming and J lost 0 bases; unmatched junction nucleotides: 7. This CDR3 has 15 residues. The CDR3 DNA is TGTGCCAGCAGTAGGACAGGCTCCTTCTCCTACGAGCAGTACTTC. Residues: CASSRTGSFSYEQYF.

The V call is TRBV2, the J call TRBJ1-4; 7 bases line up with TRBD1. Germline CDR1 SNHLY, CDR2 FYNNEI. CDR3 length equals 13 residues. The V gene end was trimmed by 7 bases and the J gene end by 6 bases; junction bases not matched to a gene: 5. CDR3 DNA sequence: TGTGCCAGCAACAGGGGCTGGGATGAAAAACTGTTTTTT. This translates into CASNRGWDEKLFF.

The rearrangement uses TRBV30 and TRBJ2-7, with a tentative D call TRBD1 (6 bases). V was shortened by 0 bases and J by 3 bases, with 15 bases between the two germline ends. CDR1 and CDR2 from the germline V gene are GTSNPN and SVGIG (reference sequence). CDR3 size: 15 residues. This CDR3 is CAWSVPRGSNYEQYF. The DNA of the CDR3 is TGTGCCTGGAGTGTACCAAGGGGGTCCAACTACGAGCAGTACTTC.

The chain carries TRBV11-2 and TRBJ1-5, with 7 bases fitting TRBD1. Germline V gene lookup returns CDR1 SGHAT and CDR2 FQNNGV. Unmatched junction bases numbered 15, after V lost 6 bases and J lost 1 base. This CDR3 is 18 amino acids long. CDR3: CASRFRQGLFFSNQPQHF. Here the CDR3 DNA reads TGTGCCAGCAGATTTCGACAGGGCCTGTTTTTCAGCAATCAGCCCCAGCATTTT.

The chain combines TRBV2 with TRBJ2-3; possible D gene TRBD2, 7 bases. The V gene lost 6 bases and the J gene lost 5 bases, with 9 bases spanning the gap. The germline CDR1 and CDR2 sequences are SNHLY and FYNNEI. CDR3 size: 12 residues. CDR3 bases: TGTGCCAGCAGAAGGGGGGGAGATACGCAGTATTTT. The encoded protein is CASRRGGDTQYF. The whole variable domain, remainder taken from reference TRBV2 and TRBJ2-3, is EPEVTQTPSHQVTQMGQEVILRCVPISNHLYFYWYRQILGQKVEFLVSFYNNEISEKSEIFDDQFSVERPDGSNFTLKIRSTKLEDSAMYFCASRRGGDTQYFGPGTRLTVL.

This clone showed up just once. The chain has TRBV7-8 and TRBJ1-1; D not resolved. The CDR3 runs 13 residues. The V and J ends lost 2 bases and 1 base respectively, with 5 bases between them. Germline CDR1 SGHVS, CDR2 FQNEAQ. CDR3 nucleotide sequence: TGTGCCAGCAGCTTACACAGGAACACTGAAGCTTTCTTT. Its protein product is CASSLHRNTEAFF.

The chain recombines TRBV4-3 with TRBJ1-2, with 8 positions matching TRBD1. The V and J ends lost 1 base and 4 bases, in that order; junction bases with no gene match: 8. CDR1 and CDR2 from the germline V gene are LGHNA and YSLEER. This CDR3 has 16 amino acids. The CDR3 DNA reads as TGCGCCAGCAGCCAAGGGGCAGGGGGCGGTGGCTATGGCTACACCTTC. Translated, it gives CASSQGAGGGGYGYTF.

This clone appeared a single time. The chain joins TRBV6-6 to TRBJ1-2; TRBD1 matches at 7 bases. This CDR3 has 14 amino acids. The ends lost 4 bases at V and 4 bases at J; junction bases unmatched: 6. CDR1 is MNHNY and CDR2 is SVGAGI in the germline V gene (reference sequence). In DNA, the CDR3 is TGTGCCAGCAGTTCCACAGGGGCTCCCTATGGCTACACCTTC. It translates to CASSSTGAPYGYTF.

The J gene is TRBJ2-1, the V gene TRBV7-3, with 9 bases identical to TRBD2. The CDR3 loop spans 16 amino acids. The germline gives CDR1 SGHTA, CDR2 FQGTGA. V shed 2 bases, J shed 5 bases, and the junction held 7 bases outside the gene matches. The CDR3 here is CASSLRIAGDNNEQFF. CDR3 nucleotide sequence: TGTGCCAGCAGCTTACGTATAGCGGGGGACAACAATGAGCAGTTCTTC.

The chain recombines TRBV27 with TRBJ1-1; TRBD1 might be the D (6 bases). CDR1 is MNHEY and CDR2 is SMNVEV in the germline V gene (reference sequence). The CDR3 sequence is 15 residues long. The ends were cut back, 2 bases at V and 5 bases at J, with 15 bases in the middle. CDR3 sequence (DNA): TGTGCCAGCAGTTTACGGGCAGGGGCCGGGACTGAAGCTTTCTTT. Amino acid sequence: CASSLRAGAGTEAFF.

The chain couples TRBV24-1 to TRBJ1-6, with TRBD1 identical over 8 bases. The CDR3 is 16 residues long. Trimming at V came to 1 base and at J to 10 bases, leaving 8 bases not matched to a gene. The germline gives CDR1 KGHDR, CDR2 SFDVKD. The CDR3 region is CATSDFPPTGDSPLHF. Written as DNA, the CDR3 is TGTGCCACCAGTGATTTTCCCCCGACAGGGGACTCACCCCTCCACTTT.

The chain recombines TRBV7-9 with TRBJ1-4, with D uncertain. V was trimmed by 1 base and J by 4 bases, leaving 10 bases between them. The CDR3 consists of 15 residues. CDR1 is SEHNR, CDR2 FQNEAQ, per germline (reference sequence). This CDR3 is CASSLGNSFNEKLFF. The CDR3 coding sequence is TGTGCCAGCAGCTTAGGAAACAGTTTTAATGAAAAACTGTTTTTT. The variable domain in full, completed from reference TRBV7-9 and TRBJ1-4, reads DTGVSQNPRHKITKRGQNVTFRCDPISEHNRLYWYRQTLGQGPEFLTYFQNEAQLEKSRLLSDRFSAERPKGSFSTLEIQRTEQGDSAMYLCASSLGNSFNEKLFFGSGTQLSVL.

A single count supports this clone. This chain connects TRBV9 to TRBJ2-5; possibly TRBD2 for D (5 bases). This CDR3 has 14 residues. Trimming removed 0 bases at V and 1 base at J, with 7 bases between. Germline V gives CDR1 SGDLS, CDR2 YYNGEE. This CDR3 is CASSVGTSQETQYF. The CDR3 nucleotides are TGTGCCAGCAGCGTAGGAACTAGCCAAGAGACCCAGTACTTC.

This chain connects TRBV5-5 to TRBJ2-2; 7 positions agree with TRBD1. Germline CDR1 is SGHKS and CDR2 is YYEKEE (reference sequence). V was clipped by 4 bases and J by 5 bases; unmatched bases: 8. The CDR3 extends over 15 amino acids. CDR3 in amino acids: CASSPSGTVTGELFF. DNA of the CDR3: TGTGCCAGCAGCCCCTCCGGGACAGTTACCGGGGAGCTGTTTTTT.

The V call is TRBV3-1 (or the pseudogene TRBV3-2), the J call TRBJ2-7, with a possible D match to TRBD2 (6 bases). CDR1 LGHDT and CDR2 YNNKEL come from the germline V gene (reference sequence). Trimming pared 4 bases from V and 3 bases from J, leaving 10 bases between. The length of the CDR3 is 13 residues. The chain's CDR3 is CASSPRGGYEQYF. CDR3 in DNA: TGTGCCAGCAGCCCGAGGGGAGGCTACGAGCAGTACTTC.

This chain uses TRBV19 with TRBJ1-3; no firm D call. Trimming removed 3 bases at V and 0 bases at J, with 6 bases between. The CDR3 contains 14 residues. Looked up from germline, CDR1 is LNHDA and CDR2 is SQIVND (reference sequence). CDR3 residues: CASSMSNSGNTIYF. CDR3 DNA sequence: TGTGCCAGTAGTATGTCCAACTCTGGAAACACCATATATTTT.